Listed below are T cell receptor beta chains from one sample, sequenced in a study of early T cells in non-severe SARS-CoV-2 infection. MiXCR, applied by TCRdb to the 5' RACE reads, yields one record per CDR3 protein. Here the sample spans tens of thousands of distinct CDR3 sequences, roughly 9.9% being singletons. The specimen was whole blood. These receptors were taken from an adult who was a healthcare worker with PCR-confirmed SARS-CoV-2 infection or an uninfected control (not recorded which). Each CDR3 is given with its conserved first and last residue. Fields, in order: V gene, J gene, CDR3 protein.

v_call: TRBV6-5
j_call: TRBJ2-1
cdr3_aa: CASSSRGLRDEQFF

v_call: TRBV16
j_call: TRBJ2-7
cdr3_aa: CASSHGQPDYEQYF

v_call: TRBV6-2/TRBV6-3
j_call: TRBJ1-2
cdr3_aa: CASSYFILDYGYTF

v_call: TRBV20-1
j_call: TRBJ2-5
cdr3_aa: CSARDHLRGGQKTQYF

v_call: TRBV29-1
j_call: TRBJ2-1
cdr3_aa: CSVDRDLSSYNEQFF

v_call: TRBV7-3
j_call: TRBJ1-1
cdr3_aa: CASSLTPPQTGGNTEAFF

v_call: TRBV12-3/TRBV12-4
j_call: TRBJ1-6
cdr3_aa: CASSLGSGNSPLHF

v_call: TRBV10-3
j_call: TRBJ2-2
cdr3_aa: CAISGTGNTGELFF

v_call: TRBV14
j_call: TRBJ1-4
cdr3_aa: CASSQGREKLFF

v_call: TRBV7-2
j_call: TRBJ2-1
cdr3_aa: CASSLEWEINEQFF

v_call: TRBV20-1
j_call: TRBJ1-5
cdr3_aa: CSASGSTGGWDQPQHF

v_call: TRBV7-2
j_call: TRBJ1-2
cdr3_aa: CASSSREEDYGYTF

v_call: TRBV7-2
j_call: TRBJ2-5
cdr3_aa: CASTRAWLRRGGGGETQYF

v_call: TRBV29-1
j_call: TRBJ2-1
cdr3_aa: CSVPGLGYNEQFF